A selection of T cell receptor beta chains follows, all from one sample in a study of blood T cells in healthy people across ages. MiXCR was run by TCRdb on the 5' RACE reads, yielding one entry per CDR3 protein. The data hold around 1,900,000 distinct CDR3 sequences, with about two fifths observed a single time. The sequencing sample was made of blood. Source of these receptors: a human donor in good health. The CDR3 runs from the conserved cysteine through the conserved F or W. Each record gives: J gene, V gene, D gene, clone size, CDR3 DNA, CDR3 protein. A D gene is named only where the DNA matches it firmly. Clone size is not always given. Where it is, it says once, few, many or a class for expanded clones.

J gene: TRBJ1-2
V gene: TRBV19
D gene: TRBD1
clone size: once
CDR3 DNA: TGTGCCAGTAGTACAGACAGGGATAGGTCCGATGGCTACACCTTC
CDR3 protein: CASSTDRDRSDGYTF

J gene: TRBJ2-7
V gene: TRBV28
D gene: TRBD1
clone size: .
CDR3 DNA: TGTGCCAGCAGACCATGGGACAGGGGCTACGAGCAGTACTTC
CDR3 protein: CASRPWDRGYEQYF

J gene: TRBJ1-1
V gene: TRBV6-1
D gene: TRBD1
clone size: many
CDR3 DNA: TGTGCCAGCACAAACAGGGGGATAATGAACACTGAAGCTTTCTTT
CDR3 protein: CASTNRGIMNTEAFF

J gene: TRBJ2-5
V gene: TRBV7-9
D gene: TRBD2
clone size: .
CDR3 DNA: TGTGCCAGCAGCCCACCCGGACTAGCGGTCGAGACCCAGTACTTC
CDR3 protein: CASSPPGLAVETQYF

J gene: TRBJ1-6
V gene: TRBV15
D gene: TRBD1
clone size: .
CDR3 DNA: TGTGCCACCAGCAGACCCTCCCCCCGGGACAGCGGGTCACCCCTCCACTTT
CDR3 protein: CATSRPSPRDSGSPLHF

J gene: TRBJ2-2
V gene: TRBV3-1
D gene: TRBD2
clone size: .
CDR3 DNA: TGTGCCAGCAGCCTAAGCGGGGGATTCACCGGGGAGCGGTTTTTT
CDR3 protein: CASSLSGGFTGERFF

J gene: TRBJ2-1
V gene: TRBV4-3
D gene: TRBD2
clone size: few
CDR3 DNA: TGCGCCAGCAGCCTAGTGACTAGCGGGGGGAGAAGTGAGCAGTTCTTC
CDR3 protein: CASSLVTSGGRSEQFF

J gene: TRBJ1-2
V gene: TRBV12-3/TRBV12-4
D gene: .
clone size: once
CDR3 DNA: TGTGCCAGCAGTTTTCAGGGATCCCTAGCTAACTATGGCTACACCTTC
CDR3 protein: CASSFQGSLANYGYTF

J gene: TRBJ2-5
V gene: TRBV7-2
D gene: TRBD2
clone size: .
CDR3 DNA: TGTGCCAGCATCACTAGCGGGGGGGCAGAGACCCAGTACTTC
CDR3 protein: CASITSGGAETQYF

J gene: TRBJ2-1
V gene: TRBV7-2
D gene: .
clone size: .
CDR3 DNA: TGTGCCAGCAGCTCCCACCCGGGCTCCTACAATGAGCAGTTCTTC
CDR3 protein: CASSSHPGSYNEQFF

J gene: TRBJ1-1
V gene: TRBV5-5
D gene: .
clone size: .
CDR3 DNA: TGTGCCAGCAGCTTGGTGGTGGCGACAGCAGCTTTCTTT
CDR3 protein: CASSLVVATAAFF

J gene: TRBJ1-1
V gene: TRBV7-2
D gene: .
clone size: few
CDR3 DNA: TGTGCCAGCAGAGGACGGACAGTCTACACTGAAGCTTTCTTT
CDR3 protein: CASRGRTVYTEAFF

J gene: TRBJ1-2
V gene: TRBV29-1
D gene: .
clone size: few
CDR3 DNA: TGCAGCGTTGAGGTTTGGGGTGGCTACACCTTC
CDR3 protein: CSVEVWGGYTF

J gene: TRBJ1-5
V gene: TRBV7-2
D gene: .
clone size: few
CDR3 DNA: TGTGCCAGCAGCCAGCAGGTGAATCAGCCCCAGCATTTT
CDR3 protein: CASSQQVNQPQHF

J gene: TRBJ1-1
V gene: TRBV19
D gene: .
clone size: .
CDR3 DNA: TGTGCCAGTAGTATAGGATCCGGTAGCATGAACACTGAAGCTTTCTTT
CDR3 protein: CASSIGSGSMNTEAFF

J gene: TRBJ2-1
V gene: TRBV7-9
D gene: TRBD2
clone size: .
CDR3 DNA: TGTGCCAGCAGGAGGGGACTAGCGGGAGAGGGCAATGAGCAGTTCTTC
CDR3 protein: CASRRGLAGEGNEQFF

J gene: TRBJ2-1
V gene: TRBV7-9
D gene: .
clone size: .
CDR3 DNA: TGTGCCAGCAGCCTCTCCCTCAGGGTATCCTACAATGAGCAGTTCTTC
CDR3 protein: CASSLSLRVSYNEQFF

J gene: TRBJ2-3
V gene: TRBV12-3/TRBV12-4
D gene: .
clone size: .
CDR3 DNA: TGTGCCAGCAGTTTAGAGGGGGGCTACCTTAGCACAGATACGCAGTATTTT
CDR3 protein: CASSLEGGYLSTDTQYF

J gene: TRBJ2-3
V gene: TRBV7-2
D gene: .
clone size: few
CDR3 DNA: TGTGCCAGCAGCTTGGGGGGGCAACGTACAGATACGCAGTATTTT
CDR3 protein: CASSLGGQRTDTQYF

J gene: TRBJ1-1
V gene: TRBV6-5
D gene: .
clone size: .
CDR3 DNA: TGTGCCAGCAGTTACCGTCTGACGAACACTGAAGCTTTCTTT
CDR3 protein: CASSYRLTNTEAFF

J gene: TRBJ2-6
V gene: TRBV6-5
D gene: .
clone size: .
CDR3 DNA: TGTGCCAGCAGTTATGGACCCCTACCACCCGCCAACGTCCTGACTTTC
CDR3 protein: CASSYGPLPPANVLTF

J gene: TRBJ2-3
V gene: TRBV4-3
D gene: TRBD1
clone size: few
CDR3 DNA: TGCGCCAGCAGCCAGGCGGACAGGGACACAGATACGCAGTATTTT
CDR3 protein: CASSQADRDTDTQYF

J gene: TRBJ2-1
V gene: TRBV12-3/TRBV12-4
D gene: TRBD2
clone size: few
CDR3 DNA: TGTGCCAGCGTTGGGCGGGGGAATGAGCAGTTCTTC
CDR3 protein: CASVGRGNEQFF

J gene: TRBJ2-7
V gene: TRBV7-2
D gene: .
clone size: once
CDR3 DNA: TGTGCCAGCAGCTTCGGGGTTGGGGTCTACGAGCAGTACTTC
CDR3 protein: CASSFGVGVYEQYF

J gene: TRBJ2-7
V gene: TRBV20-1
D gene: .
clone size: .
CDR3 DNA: TGCAGTGCGGGCAGAACGGCCTACGAGCAGTACTTC
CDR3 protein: CSAGRTAYEQYF

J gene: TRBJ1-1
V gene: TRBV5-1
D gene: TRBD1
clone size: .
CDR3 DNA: TGCGCCAGCAGCTTGACCGGACAGGGGAACACTGAAGCTTTCTTT
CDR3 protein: CASSLTGQGNTEAFF

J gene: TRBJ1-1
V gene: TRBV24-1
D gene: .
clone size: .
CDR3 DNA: TGTGCCACCCCAGGGATTTCGGCTTTCTTT
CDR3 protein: CATPGISAFF

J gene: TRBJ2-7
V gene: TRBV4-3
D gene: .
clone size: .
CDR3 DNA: TGCGCCAGCAGCCAAGAGAACAGAAACTCCTACGAGCAGTACTTC
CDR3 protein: CASSQENRNSYEQYF

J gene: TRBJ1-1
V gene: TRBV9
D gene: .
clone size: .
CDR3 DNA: TGTGCCAGCAGCGTAGGAGAAGGGGGAGCTACTGAAGCTTTCTTT
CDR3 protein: CASSVGEGGATEAFF

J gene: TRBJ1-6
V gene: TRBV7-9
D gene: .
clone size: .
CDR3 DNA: TGTGCCGGCAGCTTAGGCGGCTCACCCCACCACTTT
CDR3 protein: CAGSLGGSPHHF

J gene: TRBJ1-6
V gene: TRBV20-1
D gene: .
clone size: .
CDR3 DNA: TGCAGTGCTAGTGAAAAAAAGGGCAAATCGGCGGGGTCACCCCTCCACTTT
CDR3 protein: CSASEKKGKSAGSPLHF

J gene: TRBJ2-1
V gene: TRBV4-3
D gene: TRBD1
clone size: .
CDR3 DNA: TGCGCCAGCAGCCAGGGGTGGGAGACAGGGATTTTTAGTGAGCAGTTCTTC
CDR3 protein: CASSQGWETGIFSEQFF

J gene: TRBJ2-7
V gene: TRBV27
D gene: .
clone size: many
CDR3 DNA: TGTGCCAGCAGTCTCCCCTCCTACGAGCAGTACTTC
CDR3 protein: CASSLPSYEQYF

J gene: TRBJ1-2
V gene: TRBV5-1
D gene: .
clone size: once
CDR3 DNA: TGCGCCAGCAGCTTGGGGCAGGACGGCCTCTATGGCTACACCTTC
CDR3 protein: CASSLGQDGLYGYTF

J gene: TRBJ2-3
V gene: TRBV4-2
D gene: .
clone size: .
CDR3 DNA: TGTGCCAGCAGCCAGGGGCCAATCGACCTTGCTAGCACAGATACGCAGTATTTT
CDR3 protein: CASSQGPIDLASTDTQYF

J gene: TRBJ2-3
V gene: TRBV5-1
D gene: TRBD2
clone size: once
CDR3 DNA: TGCGCCAGCAGCTTGGAGGCGAGCGGGGAATGGGATACGCAGTATTTT
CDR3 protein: CASSLEASGEWDTQYF

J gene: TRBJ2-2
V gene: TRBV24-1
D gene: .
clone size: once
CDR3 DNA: TGTGCCACCAGATCAACCTCCGGGACAACCTACACCGGGGAGCTGTTTTTT
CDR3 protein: CATRSTSGTTYTGELFF

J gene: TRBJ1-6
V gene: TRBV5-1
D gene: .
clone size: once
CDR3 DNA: TGCGCCAGCAGCCCAGCAGTGGACAGAAATTCACCCCTCCACTTT
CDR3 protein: CASSPAVDRNSPLHF

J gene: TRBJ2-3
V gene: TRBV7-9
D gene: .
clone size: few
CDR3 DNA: TGTGCCAGCAGCTCCTGGGACTCAACAGATACGCAGTATTTT
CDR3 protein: CASSSWDSTDTQYF

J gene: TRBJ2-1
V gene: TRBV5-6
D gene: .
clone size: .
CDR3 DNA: TGTGCCAGCAGCAGGGATGCGTTGGGGGTGAGGAATGAGCAGTTCTTC
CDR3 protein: CASSRDALGVRNEQFF

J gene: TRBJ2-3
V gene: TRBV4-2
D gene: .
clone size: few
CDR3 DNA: TGTGCCAGCAGCCAACAACACCCCCGCACAGATACGCAGTATTTT
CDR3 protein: CASSQQHPRTDTQYF

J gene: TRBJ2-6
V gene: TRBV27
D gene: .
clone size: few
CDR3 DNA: TGTGCCAGCAGTCCACGGGACCTTCCGGCCTCTGGGGCCAACGTCCTGACTTTC
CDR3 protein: CASSPRDLPASGANVLTF

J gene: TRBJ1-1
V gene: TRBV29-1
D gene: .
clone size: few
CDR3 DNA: TGCAGCGCGGAGCGGCCTAACACTGAAGCTTTCTTT
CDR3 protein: CSAERPNTEAFF

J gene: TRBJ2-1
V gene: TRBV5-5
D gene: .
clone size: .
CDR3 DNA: TGTGCCAGCAGTAGGGTTGTTAGGGAAAATGAGCAGTTCTTC
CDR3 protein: CASSRVVRENEQFF

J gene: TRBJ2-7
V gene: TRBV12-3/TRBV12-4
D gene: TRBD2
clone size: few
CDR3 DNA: TGTGCCAGCAGTCTTAGGGCTAGCGGGAGCTACGAGCAGTACTTC
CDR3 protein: CASSLRASGSYEQYF

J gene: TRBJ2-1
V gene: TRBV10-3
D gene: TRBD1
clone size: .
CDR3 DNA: TGTGCCATCAGTGATCTTGGACAGGGATACAATGAGCAGTTCTTC
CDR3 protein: CAISDLGQGYNEQFF

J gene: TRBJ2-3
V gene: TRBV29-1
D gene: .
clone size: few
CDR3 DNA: TGCAGCGTTCGGGACACAGATACGCAGTATTTT
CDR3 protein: CSVRDTDTQYF

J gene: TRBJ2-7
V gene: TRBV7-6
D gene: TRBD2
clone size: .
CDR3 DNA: TGTGCCAGCAGCTCCCCGGGACTAGGCCCCTACGAGCAGTACTTC
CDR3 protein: CASSSPGLGPYEQYF

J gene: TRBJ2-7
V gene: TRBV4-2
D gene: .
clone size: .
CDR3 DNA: TGTGCCAGCAGCCAACAGACGAACCGAGGAGGTGGCGAGCAGTACTTC
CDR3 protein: CASSQQTNRGGGEQYF

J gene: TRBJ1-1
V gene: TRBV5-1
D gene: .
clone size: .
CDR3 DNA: TGCGCCAGCAGCTTTCAGGGAGAAATGGCTTTCTTT
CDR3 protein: CASSFQGEMAFF

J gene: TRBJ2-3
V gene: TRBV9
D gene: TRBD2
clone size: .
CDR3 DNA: TGTGCCAGCAGCGTAGGCGGGGGGGAAGATACGCAGTATTTT
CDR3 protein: CASSVGGGEDTQYF

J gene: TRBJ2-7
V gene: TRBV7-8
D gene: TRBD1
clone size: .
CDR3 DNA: TGTGCCAGCAGCTCGACAGGGGCCTACTCCTACGAGCAGTACTTC
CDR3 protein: CASSSTGAYSYEQYF

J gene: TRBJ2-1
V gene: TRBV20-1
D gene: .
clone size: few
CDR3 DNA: TGCAGTGCTAGTAAGGGCAGCTCCTACAATGAGCAGTTCTTC
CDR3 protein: CSASKGSSYNEQFF